Described below is a single T cell receptor (beta chain) sequence and its context. Seattle enrolled patients during active infection and tracked them longitudinally. The sample is drawn from a study of blood T cell repertoires in COVID-19. Turning to the study itself: Italy, Spain and the United States were the sources of the convalescent and acute COVID-19 samples. T cells, B-cell-depleted T cells, or PBMCs provided the cDNA or gDNA that served as material.

In the original processing: Reference gene primer amplification gave estimated nucleated cell counts. Repertoires were generated with immunoSEQ multiplex PCR, while TCRdb's copy carries only in-frame clones and drops some. Clonal size and the V and J genes are those of that table, whereas D and trimming came from the DNA. The table includes about 88,000 clones, roughly 88% detected once. The sequenced material came from peripheral blood. The TCR was taken from a man younger than 35 with COVID-19, enrolled during active disease.

The CDR3 here is CASKEVAQGAEPQHF. CDR3 sequence (DNA): TGTGCCAGCAAGGAGGTCGCACAGGGGGCGGAACCCCAGCATTTT. V usage is TRBV28 and J usage is TRBJ1-5; 9 nucleotides align to TRBD1. Germline trimming cut 7 bases from V and 10 bases from J; bases unmatched to any gene: 14. Per germline, CDR1 MDHEN and CDR2 SYDVKM. The CDR3 contains 15 residues.